Presented here are 3 T cell receptor beta chains from one specimen sequenced in a study of regulatory T cells in long-lasting Graves disease. Time point specified: newly diagnosed GD, antithyroid drugs for less than 3 months. Extracted RNA from PBMCs served as the source of the TCR library. Both iRepertoire HTBI primers and Arm-PCR of CDR3 regions were used to build the TCR beta libraries. TCRdb reprocessed the multiplex PCR reads with MiXCR, giving one entry per CDR3 protein. The sample has around 500,000 distinct CDR3 sequences; 15% to 20% are singletons. This sample also belongs to another study, concerning T cells in Graves' hyperthyroidism and ophthalmopathy.

This sample comprised peripheral blood mononuclear cells (PBMCs), obtained at new diagnosis, from a patient treated with antithyroid drugs. All receptors derive from a woman aged 35-60 years with Graves disease.

This clonotype was observed at least ten times. The chain recombines TRBV3-1 with TRBJ1-1; possible D gene TRBD1, 5 bases. Germline values: CDR1 LGHDT, CDR2 YNNKEL (reference sequence). The CDR3 runs 15 residues. V was shortened by 4 bases and J by 2 bases, with 14 bases between the two germline ends. For the CDR3, the DNA is TGTGCCAGCAGCCCCACAGGCGGGCTAAACACTGAAGCTTTCTTT. Translation: CASSPTGGLNTEAFF.

This clonotype was observed a handful of times. The CDR3 region is CASSHLTPQGQFF. The CDR3 bases are TGTGCCAGCAGCCACCTGACCCCACAGGGTCAGTTCTTC. V gene TRBV3-1 combines with J gene TRBJ2-1; TRBD1 might be the D (6 bases). CDR1 LGHDT and CDR2 YNNKEL come from the germline V gene (reference sequence). The ends were cut back, 3 bases at V and 13 bases at J, with 16 bases in the middle. This CDR3 region has 13 residues.

This clonotype appeared many times. The chain carries TRBV7-8 and TRBJ1-1; TRBD1 agrees at 7 bases. CDR1 is SGHVS and CDR2 is FQNEAQ in the germline V gene. V shed 0 bases and J 1 base; nucleotides not matched to a gene: 17. CDR3 size: 20 residues. The CDR3 bases are TGTGCCAGCAGCTTAGCGAGGACAGGTCCGGTCGTAAATAAGAACACTGAAGCTTTCTTT. Its protein is CASSLARTGPVVNKNTEAFF.